This T cell receptor beta chain was sequenced for a study of OX40 agonist ivuxolimab in advanced cancers. In the study overall: The dose-escalation group included hepatocellular carcinoma, melanoma, renal cell carcinoma and head and neck cancer.

Measured with immunoSEQ multiplex PCR; TCRdb has only the in-frame clones, and not every one. The sample shows some 77,000 clones, more than 80% of them seen only once. Germline assignment: CDR1 MNHNY and CDR2 SVGAGI (reference sequence). V lost 1 base to trimming and J lost 7 bases, with 8 bases between them. This CDR3 spans 13 amino acids. The rearrangement links TRBV6-6 to TRBJ2-1; unclear D gene. The sequencing used CD4+ or CD8+ T cells sorted from blood, collected in a trial of the OX40 agonist ivuxolimab. The TCR sequence derives from an adult with an advanced solid tumor such as melanoma, head and neck, liver or kidney cancer. CDR3 DNA: TGTGCCAGCAGTTACTTGCTAGTGAATGAGCAGTTCTTC. Translating it yields CASSYLLVNEQFF.